Below are 30 T cell receptor beta chains sequenced from a single sample in a study of shared clonotypes between healthy human individuals (dated by TCRdb to the early 2020s). Receptor libraries were prepared by the immunoSEQ multiplex PCR assay. In TCRdb, the immuneACCESS table is reduced to in-frame sequences with V and J assigned. These tables do not hold every clone; where another copy was compared, an unresolved V gene accounts for under half, and the others remain unexplained. Counted in this sample were 2 million to 2.5 million clones; 90% to 95% of them appeared once. 0.13% of the sample lies in the top ten. Sequencing used naive CD4+ T cells sorted from blood. Reading the label with the study, this specimen's cell subset or site is: CD45RA+ positively selected. These receptors came from a man aged 18 to 29 in good health.

With respect to this clone: Its ends do not fully match the called genes, so a read error is possible. The chain recombines TRBV7-7 with TRBJ2-7, with 8 bases lining up with TRBD1. The CDR3 extends over 15 amino acids. CDR1 and CDR2 from the germline V gene are SSHAT and FNYEAQ (reference sequence). In nucleotides, the CDR3 is TGTGCTAGCAGTTTTCTTGGACAGGGACCCTACGAGCAGTACTTC. This codes for CASSFLGQGPYEQYF.

The rearrangement joins TRBV27 to TRBJ2-3; 13 bases agree with TRBD2. Germline V CDR1 and CDR2: MNHEY, SMNVEV (reference sequence). The J segment lost 8 bases and the V segment lost 4 bases, leaving 9 bases of the junction unmatched. The CDR3 sequence is 16 residues long. The CDR3 DNA reads as TGTGCCAGCAGTTCTGGACTAGCGGGAGAGAGGGCTACGCAGTATTTT. Its protein product is CASSSGLAGERATQYF.

The CDR3 bases are TGTGCCAGCAGTGACGGTGTTAGCACAGATACGCAGTATTTT. Translated, it gives CASSDGVSTDTQYF. The chain uses TRBV2 and TRBJ2-3; D not certain. CDR1 is SNHLY and CDR2 is FYNNEI in the germline V gene. V lost 3 bases, J lost 0 bases, and 7 bases lay in between. The CDR3 extends over 14 amino acids.

The chain has TRBV10-3 and TRBJ2-3; unclear D gene. The CDR3 length is 18 residues. CDR1 ENHRY and CDR2 SYGVKD come from the germline V gene. Trimming removed 0 bases from V and 0 bases from J, with 16 bases in between. CDR3 amino acids: CAISESGWVSTSTDTQYF. The CDR3 DNA reads as TGTGCCATCAGTGAGTCGGGTTGGGTTAGCACTAGCACAGATACGCAGTATTTT.

The chain has TRBV19 and TRBJ2-3; unclear D gene. The CDR3 sequence is 17 residues long. Per germline, CDR1 LNHDA and CDR2 SQIVND (reference sequence). The germline V and J ends were trimmed by 0 bases and 0 bases, with 13 bases remaining between them. The CDR3 reads CASSIDRSRTSTDTQYF. The CDR3 DNA is TGTGCCAGTAGTATAGATCGAAGCAGAACTAGCACAGATACGCAGTATTTT.

In the case of this clone: The identical CDR3 is also encoded by other nucleotide sequences in the sample. This chain links TRBV19 with TRBJ2-7, with TRBD2 as a possible D gene (5 bases). V was pared by 5 bases and J by 2 bases, with 10 bases between. CDR3 size: 13 residues. Germline values: CDR1 LNHDA, CDR2 SQIVND (reference sequence). The CDR3 loop reads CASSSAGPYEQYF. The DNA for the CDR3 is TGTGCCAGTAGTTCGGCGGGCCCCTACGAGCAGTACTTC.

This clone came up many times. The rearrangement joins TRBV14 to TRBJ1-6; TRBD1 matches 11 bases. Trimming at V came to 3 bases and at J to 10 bases, leaving 8 bases not matched to a gene. The CDR3 spans 16 residues. Germline V CDR1 and CDR2: SGHDN, FVKESK. The DNA of the CDR3 is TGTGCCAGCAGCCACAGGGGCGGGACAGGGGGATCACCCCTCCACTTT. This codes for CASSHRGGTGGSPLHF.

As to this clone: This specimen includes other DNA sequences encoding the same CDR3. V usage is TRBV6-1 and J usage is TRBJ2-7; D may correspond to TRBD1 or TRBD2 (5 bases each). Germline V gene data show CDR1 as MNHNS and CDR2 as SASEGT. Trimming removed 3 bases at V and 2 bases at J, with 8 bases between. The CDR3 has 13 residues. The CDR3 sequence is CASSERGPYEQYF. DNA of the CDR3: TGTGCCAGCAGTGAGAGGGGACCCTACGAGCAGTACTTC.

The DNA for the CDR3 is TGTGCCAGCAGCCACGGGCAGGGCTATGGCTACACCTTC. It encodes CASSHGQGYGYTF. The V and J genes are TRBV7-2 and TRBJ1-2, with D possibly being TRBD1 (5 bases). Looked up from germline, CDR1 is SGHTA and CDR2 is FQGNSA. The CDR3 has 13 amino acids. The ends were cut back, 5 bases at V and 4 bases at J, with 11 bases in the middle.

The J gene is TRBJ1-4, the V gene TRBV28; TRBD1 agrees at 11 bases. After removal of 4 bases from V and 4 bases from J, the junction contained 8 bases not matched to a gene. From germline, CDR1 is MDHEN and CDR2 SYDVKM. The CDR3 totals 17 residues. The CDR3 DNA is TGTGCCAGCAGTTCCCACGGACAGGGGGCAAGTAATGAAAAACTGTTTTTT. Encoded protein: CASSSHGQGASNEKLFF.

The chain has TRBV5-1 and TRBJ1-1, with 7 bases fitting TRBD1. V was pared by 0 bases and J by 0 bases, with 8 bases of the junction left unmatched. The CDR3 is made up of 17 amino acids. The germline V gene encodes CDR1 SGHRS and CDR2 YFSETQ. CDR3 protein: CASSLALGTELNTEAFF. The CDR3 region has the DNA TGCGCCAGCAGCTTGGCCTTAGGGACAGAGCTGAACACTGAAGCTTTCTTT.

This clone was seen once. The chain recombines TRBV20-1 with TRBJ2-7; no reliable D call. Germline CDR1 reads DFQATT; CDR2 reads SNEGSKA (reference sequence). V lost 5 bases and J 3 bases, leaving 8 bases between the germline ends. The length of the CDR3 is 11 residues. CDR3: CSARPDYEQYF. For the CDR3, the DNA is TGCAGTGCTCGTCCCGACTACGAGCAGTACTTC.

The J gene is TRBJ2-3, the V gene TRBV18; no definite D call. Germline assignment: CDR1 KGHSH and CDR2 LQKENI. The germline V and J ends were trimmed by 3 bases and 6 bases, with 19 bases remaining between them. This CDR3 contains 16 residues. CDR3 bases: TGTGCCAGCTCACCGATTGGCAGGTCCTCCCCGGATACGCAGTATTTT. Its protein product is CASSPIGRSSPDTQYF.

The V call is TRBV29-1, the J call TRBJ2-3, with D perhaps TRBD2 (6 bases). V was shortened by 7 bases and J by 3 bases, with 17 bases between the two germline ends. This CDR3 comprises 14 residues. Germline-derived CDR1 and CDR2 are SQVTM and ANQGSEA. CDR3 residues: CSAFRELGTDTQYF. CDR3 DNA: TGCAGCGCCTTTCGGGAGTTGGGGACAGATACGCAGTATTTT.

The chain employs TRBV18 and TRBJ1-1; maybe TRBD1 (6 bases). The CDR3 length is 17 residues. The V end lost 4 bases, the J end lost 2 bases, and 20 bases lay between the germline ends. The germline CDR1 and CDR2 sequences are KGHSH and LQKENI. The CDR3 DNA reads TGTGCCAGCTCACTCCAGACAGGCCGAGGGGTCAACACTGAAGCTTTCTTT. Translating it yields CASSLQTGRGVNTEAFF.

V usage is TRBV6-5 and J usage is TRBJ2-4; 10 bases line up with TRBD1. Germline CDR1 is MNHEY and CDR2 is SVGAGI. The CDR3 totals 14 residues. After removal of 6 bases from V and 4 bases from J, the junction contained 3 bases not matched to a gene. The DNA for the CDR3 is TGTGCCAGCAGGGTGGGACAGGGGAAAAACATTCAGTACTTC. Protein: CASRVGQGKNIQYF.

The chain recombines TRBV2 with TRBJ1-1, with D perhaps matching TRBD1 (5 bases). The ends were cut back, 7 bases at V and 0 bases at J, with 12 bases in the middle. Germline assignment: CDR1 SNHLY and CDR2 FYNNEI. The CDR3 runs 14 residues. For the CDR3, the DNA is TGTGCCAGCACATCGAAGGGGTTGAACACTGAAGCTTTCTTT. This encodes CASTSKGLNTEAFF.

Remarks on this clone: Other nucleotide sequences in the sample specify the same CDR3. The chain carries TRBV5-4 and TRBJ1-1; 9 positions match TRBD1. CDR1 is SGHNT, CDR2 YYREEE, per germline (reference sequence). J was trimmed by 4 bases and V by 4 bases; bases with no gene match: 5. The CDR3 runs to 14 residues. The CDR3, as DNA: TGTGCCAGCAGCCCAAGACAGGGGGGCACTGAAGCTTTCTTT. Translated: CASSPRQGGTEAFF.

Details on this clone: Other DNA variants within this sample encode the same CDR3. This chain links TRBV28 with TRBJ1-3; 9 bases are shared with TRBD1. Germline V gene data show CDR1 as MDHEN and CDR2 as SYDVKM. The length of the CDR3 is 14 residues. With 5 bases clipped from V and 2 bases from J, the junction kept 1 base outside the gene matches. CDR3 loop: CASSTGGTGNTIYF. For the CDR3, the DNA is TGTGCCAGCAGTACAGGGGGCACTGGAAACACCATATATTTT.

V is TRBV5-1 and J is TRBJ2-2, with 12 bases aligning to TRBD1. This CDR3 has 18 amino acids. Trimming took 4 bases from V and 2 from J; bases not matched to a gene: 9. CDR1 is SGHRS, CDR2 YFSETQ, per germline. CDR3 nucleotides: TGCGCCAGCAGCCCCCACCCCGGGACAGGGGGCAACACCGGGGAGCTGTTTTTT. Translating it yields CASSPHPGTGGNTGELFF.

The V call is TRBV7-2, the J call TRBJ2-5; D gene uncertain. Germline CDR1 SGHTA, CDR2 FQGNSA. This CDR3 region has 14 residues. Trimming removed 0 bases at V and 5 bases at J, with 10 bases between. The chain's CDR3 is CASSLAVLEETQYF. As DNA, the CDR3 is TGTGCCAGCAGCTTAGCGGTATTAGAGGAGACCCAGTACTTC. Drawing the rest from reference TRBV7-2 and TRBJ2-5, the complete variable domain is GAGVSQSPSNKVTEKGKDVELRCDPISGHTALYWYRQSLGQGLEFLIYFQGNSAPDKSGLPSDRFSAERTGGSVSTLTIQRTQQEDSAVYLCASSLAVLEETQYFGPGTRLLVL.

The V call is TRBV2, the J call TRBJ1-5, with D uncertain. The CDR3 extends over 15 amino acids. CDR1 and CDR2 (germline): SNHLY, FYNNEI. Deletions cut 5 bases from V and 0 bases from J, with 11 bases between. CDR3 coding DNA: TGTGCCAGCAGTCCGGGCCCGCTTAGCAATCAGCCCCAGCATTTT. Translating gives CASSPGPLSNQPQHF.

This clone showed up just once. Other DNA sequences in the same sample also yield this CDR3. The chain joins TRBV27 to TRBJ2-7; D could derive from TRBD1 or TRBD2 (5 bases each). Germline V CDR1 and CDR2: MNHEY, SMNVEV (reference sequence). This CDR3 has 13 amino acids. With 0 bases removed from V and 4 bases from J, the gap between germline ends came to 7 bases. CDR3 loop: CASSLSRGYEQYF. The CDR3 DNA is TGTGCCAGCAGTTTATCGAGGGGATACGAGCAGTACTTC.

The chain is built from TRBV27 and TRBJ2-3, with D hard to call. Trimming cost V 5 bases and J 1 base, with 4 bases left between them. This CDR3 contains 12 residues. Germline values: CDR1 MNHEY, CDR2 SMNVEV (reference sequence). The CDR3: CASSARTDTQYF. The CDR3 DNA reads TGTGCCAGCAGTGCACGCACAGATACGCAGTATTTT.

To note about this clone: This sample also contains other DNA sequences that code for the same CDR3. This chain uses TRBV4-3 with TRBJ2-7; 7 bases match TRBD2. V was pared by 0 bases and J by 2 bases, with 4 bases of the junction left unmatched. Per the germline V gene, CDR1 is LGHNA and CDR2 is YSLEER. The CDR3 has 15 residues. The CDR3 region has the DNA TGCGCCAGCAGCCAAGATTCCAGCGGGACCTACGAGCAGTACTTC. Residues: CASSQDSSGTYEQYF.

The chain carries TRBV28 and TRBJ1-1; unclear D gene. The CDR3 runs 14 residues. V was shortened by 5 bases and J by 6 bases, with 16 bases between the two germline ends. Looked up from germline, CDR1 is MDHEN and CDR2 is SYDVKM. The CDR3 nucleotides read TGTGCCAGCAGTAACCGGGCCTCGTCCGCTGAAGCTTTCTTT. It encodes CASSNRASSAEAFF.

This sequence joins TRBV19 and TRBJ1-3; D is unclear. V lost 7 bases to trimming and J lost 1 base, with 8 bases between them. CDR1 LNHDA and CDR2 SQIVND come from the germline V gene (reference sequence). The CDR3 covers 13 residues. In DNA, the CDR3 is TGTGCCAGTATGATGGGGTCTGGAAACACCATATATTTT. Protein product: CASMMGSGNTIYF.

The V and J genes are TRBV4-1 and TRBJ2-5; possibly TRBD2 for D (5 bases). The CDR3 covers 14 residues. The V end was cut by 6 bases, the J end by 4 bases, with 15 bases between. Germline CDR1 and CDR2: MGHRA and YSYEKL. CDR3 bases: TGCGCCAGCAGGTCGCCGGGGTTAGGAGAGACCCAGTACTTC. Translation gives CASRSPGLGETQYF.

This chain uses TRBV7-2 with TRBJ2-7; the D gene could be TRBD1 or TRBD2 (6 bases each). The CDR3 length is 15 residues. Per the germline V gene, CDR1 is SGHTA and CDR2 is FQGNSA. Trimming left V 5 bases short and J 3 bases short, with 17 bases between. Here the CDR3 DNA reads TGTGCCAGCAGCCCTGGTGGGGGGCCCCACTACGAGCAGTACTTC. Protein product: CASSPGGGPHYEQYF.

The chain recombines TRBV7-8 with TRBJ2-1, with D perhaps being TRBD1 or TRBD2 (6 bases each). Deletions cut 6 bases from V and 9 bases from J, with 18 bases between. CDR3 length equals 14 residues. CDR1 and CDR2 (germline): SGHVS, FQNEAQ. CDR3 loop: CASSWDNHGGEQFF. Written as DNA, the CDR3 is TGTGCCAGCAGTTGGGACAATCACGGGGGTGAGCAGTTCTTC.